The TCR beta chain under discussion was sequenced for a study of shared clonotypes between healthy human individuals. The repertoire was sequenced with immunoSEQ multiplex PCR; TCRdb's copy has only in-frame clones and lacks some. This sample has 1,400,000 or so clones; around 98.5% occur once, and the top ten carry 0.36%. About this clone: No antigen is known for it.

After removal of 1 base from V and 2 bases from J, the junction contained 4 bases not matched to a gene. This CDR3 region has 16 residues. Per germline, CDR1 MDHEN and CDR2 SYDVKM. Study conclusions and caveats: Against clonotypes common to all four donors, non-shared ones had lower generation probabilities.

This TCR came from a man between 25 and 39 years old in good health. This sequence joins TRBV28 and TRBJ1-5; TRBD1 matches 8 bases. The sequenced material came from naive CD4+ T cells sorted from blood. Subset in this sample: CD45RA+ positively selected. This CDR3 is CASSLYGTGGNQPQHF. CDR3 DNA sequence: TGTGCCAGCAGTTTATACGGGACAGGCGGCAATCAGCCCCAGCATTTT.